The source of this T cell receptor (beta chain) is a study of T cell changes during pregnancy in multiple sclerosis. The assay was immunoSEQ multiplex PCR, and TCRdb's table has in-frame clones only and misses some. The sample lists 130,000 or so clones; approximately 94% were seen once. CDR3 length: 14 residues. Germline V gene sequence: CDR1 SGHRS, CDR2 YFSETQ. V dropped 5 bases and J dropped 2 bases, with 14 bases sitting between them. The sequence was collected from a female donor with multiple sclerosis, enrolled in a pregnancy study. The sequencing used peripheral blood, collected before pregnancy. The chain links TRBV5-1 to TRBJ2-7; D might be TRBD2 (6 bases). The CDR3: CASRPLGGTYEQYF. As DNA, the CDR3 is TGCGCCAGCAGACCGCTGGGGGGAACCTACGAGCAGTACTTC.